This record looks at one TCR beta chain sequence and its context. Its target is unknown. The CDR3 regions of TCR beta were amplified from RNA transcripts. During a first-round RT-PCR of the TCR CDR3, the HTBI primer set was used. Via MiXCR, TCRdb re-called the multiplex PCR reads, giving one row per CDR3 protein. The sample has some 490,000 distinct CDR3 sequences; approximately 23% are singletons. The data were taken from a study of T cells in Graves' hyperthyroidism and ophthalmopathy. Broader study findings: In the analysis, a 13 V-J model separated ophthalmopathy from stable hyperthyroidism. Ophthalmopathy was predicted by the model a median of approximately 6.6 months ahead of onset.

From germline, CDR1 is DFQATT and CDR2 SNEGSKA (reference sequence). This CDR3 spans 15 amino acids. Between the trimmed V and J ends, which lost 3 bases and 4 bases, there was a span of 17 bases. The rearrangement joins TRBV20-1 to TRBJ2-3; D is unresolved. This TCR was sampled from a woman aged 70-85 years with Graves' ophthalmopathy. Material: blood. The CDR3 DNA reads as TGCAGTGCTAGTGACCGACGCGAGACGCCAGATACGCAGTATTTT. It codes for CSASDRRETPDTQYF.